This T cell receptor beta chain was profiled in a study of OX40 agonist ivuxolimab in advanced cancers. At the level of the study: Patients received ivuxolimab, an intravenous treatment, every 2 weeks at 0.01 to 10 mg/kg. Enrollees could have had prior anti-PD-1, anti-PD-L1 or anti-CTLA-4 therapy, which 40% to 45% had received.

This CDR3 has 18 amino acids. Trimming took 1 base from V and 1 from J, leaving 17 bases between them. CDR1 and CDR2 (germline): SGHTA, FQGNSA. Some clones are missing from TCRdb's copy, which holds only in-frame ones; the method was immunoSEQ multiplex PCR. The data show around 60,000 clones, 91% seen once. This rearrangement joins TRBV7-2 to TRBJ1-3; D is unresolved. The starting material was CD4+ or CD8+ T cells sorted from blood, obtained in a trial of the OX40 agonist ivuxolimab. The TCR was taken from an adult with an advanced solid tumor such as melanoma, head and neck, liver or kidney cancer. The CDR3 sequence: CASSLGLGRGASGNTIYF. CDR3 coding DNA: TGTGCCAGCAGCTTAGGTCTAGGACGCGGCGCATCTGGAAACACCATATATTTT.